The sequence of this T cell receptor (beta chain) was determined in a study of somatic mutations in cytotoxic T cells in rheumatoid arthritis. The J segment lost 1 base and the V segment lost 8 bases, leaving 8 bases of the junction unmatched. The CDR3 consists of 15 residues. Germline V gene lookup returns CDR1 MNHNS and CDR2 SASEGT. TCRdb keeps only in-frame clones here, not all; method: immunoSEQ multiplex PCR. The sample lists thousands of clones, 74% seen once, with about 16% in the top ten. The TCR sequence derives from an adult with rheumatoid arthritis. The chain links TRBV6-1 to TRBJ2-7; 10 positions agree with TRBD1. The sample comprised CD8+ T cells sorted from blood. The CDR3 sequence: CASPAGQGSSYEQYF. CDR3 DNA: TGTGCCAGCCCGGCGGGACAGGGGAGTTCCTACGAGCAGTACTTC.